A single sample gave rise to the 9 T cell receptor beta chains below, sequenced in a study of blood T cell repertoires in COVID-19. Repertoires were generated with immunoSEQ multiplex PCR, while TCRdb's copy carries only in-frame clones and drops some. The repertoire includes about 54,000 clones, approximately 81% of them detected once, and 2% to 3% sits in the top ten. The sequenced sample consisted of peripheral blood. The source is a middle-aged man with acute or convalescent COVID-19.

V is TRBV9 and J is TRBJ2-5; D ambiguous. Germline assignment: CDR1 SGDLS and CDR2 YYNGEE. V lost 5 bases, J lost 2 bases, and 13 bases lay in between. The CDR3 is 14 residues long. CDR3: CASSAGVVQETQYF. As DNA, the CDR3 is TGTGCCAGCAGTGCCGGAGTAGTTCAAGAGACCCAGTACTTC.

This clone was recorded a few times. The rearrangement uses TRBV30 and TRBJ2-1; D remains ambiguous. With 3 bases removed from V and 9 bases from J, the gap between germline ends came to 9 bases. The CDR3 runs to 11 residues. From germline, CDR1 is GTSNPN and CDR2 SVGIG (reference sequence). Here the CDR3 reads CAWRLGVEQFF. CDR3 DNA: TGTGCCTGGAGGTTGGGCGTTGAGCAGTTCTTC. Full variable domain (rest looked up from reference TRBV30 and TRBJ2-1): SQTIHQWPATLVQPVGSPLSLECTVEGTSNPNLYWYRQAAGRGLQLLFYSVGIGQISSEVPQNLSASRPQDRQFILSSKKLLLSDSGFYLCAWRLGVEQFFGPGTRLTVL.

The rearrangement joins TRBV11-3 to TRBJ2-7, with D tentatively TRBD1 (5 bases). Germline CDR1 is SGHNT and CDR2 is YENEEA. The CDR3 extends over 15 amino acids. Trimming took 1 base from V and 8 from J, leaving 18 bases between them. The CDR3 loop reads CASSLGLHATAKQYF. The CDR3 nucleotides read TGTGCCAGCAGCTTAGGACTCCACGCGACAGCCAAGCAGTACTTC.

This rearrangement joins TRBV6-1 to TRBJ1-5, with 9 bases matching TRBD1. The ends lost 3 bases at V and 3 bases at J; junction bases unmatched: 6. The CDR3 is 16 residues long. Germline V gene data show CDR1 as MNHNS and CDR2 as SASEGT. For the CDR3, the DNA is TGTGCCAGCAGTGATGACACAGGGGGCTACAATCAGCCCCAGCATTTT. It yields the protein CASSDDTGGYNQPQHF.

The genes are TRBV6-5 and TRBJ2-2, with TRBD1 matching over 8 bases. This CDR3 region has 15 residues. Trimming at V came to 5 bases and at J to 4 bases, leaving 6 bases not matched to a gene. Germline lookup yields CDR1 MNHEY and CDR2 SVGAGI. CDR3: CASSTTGVSTGELFF. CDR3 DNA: TGTGCCAGCAGTACGACAGGGGTTAGCACCGGGGAGCTGTTTTTT.

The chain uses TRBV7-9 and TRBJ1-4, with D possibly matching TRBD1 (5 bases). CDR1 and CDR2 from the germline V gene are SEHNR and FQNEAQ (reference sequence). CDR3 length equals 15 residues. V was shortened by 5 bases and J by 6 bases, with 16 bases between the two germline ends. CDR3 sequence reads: CASSVGAVGDEKLFF. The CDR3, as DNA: TGTGCCAGCAGCGTAGGGGCAGTCGGGGATGAAAAACTGTTTTTT.

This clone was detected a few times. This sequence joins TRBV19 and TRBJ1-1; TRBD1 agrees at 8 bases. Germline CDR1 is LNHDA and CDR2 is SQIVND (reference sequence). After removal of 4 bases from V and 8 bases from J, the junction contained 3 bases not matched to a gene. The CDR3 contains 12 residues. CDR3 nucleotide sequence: TGTGCCAGTAGTACCCGACAGGGGGAAGCTTTCTTT. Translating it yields CASSTRQGEAFF.

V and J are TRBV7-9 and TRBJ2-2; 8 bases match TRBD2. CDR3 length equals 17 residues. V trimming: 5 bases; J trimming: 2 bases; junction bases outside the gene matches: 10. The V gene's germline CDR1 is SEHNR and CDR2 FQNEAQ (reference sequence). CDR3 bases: TGTGCCAGCAGCCCCCGGGGGGGACTACTTAACACCGGGGAGCTGTTTTTT. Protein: CASSPRGGLLNTGELFF.

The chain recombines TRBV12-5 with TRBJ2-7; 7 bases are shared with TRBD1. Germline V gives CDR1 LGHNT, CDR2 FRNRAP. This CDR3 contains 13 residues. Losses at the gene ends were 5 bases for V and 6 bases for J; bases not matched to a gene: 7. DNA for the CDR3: TGTGCTAGTGGTAAGGACAGGTTCGGCGAGCAGTACTTC. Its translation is CASGKDRFGEQYF.